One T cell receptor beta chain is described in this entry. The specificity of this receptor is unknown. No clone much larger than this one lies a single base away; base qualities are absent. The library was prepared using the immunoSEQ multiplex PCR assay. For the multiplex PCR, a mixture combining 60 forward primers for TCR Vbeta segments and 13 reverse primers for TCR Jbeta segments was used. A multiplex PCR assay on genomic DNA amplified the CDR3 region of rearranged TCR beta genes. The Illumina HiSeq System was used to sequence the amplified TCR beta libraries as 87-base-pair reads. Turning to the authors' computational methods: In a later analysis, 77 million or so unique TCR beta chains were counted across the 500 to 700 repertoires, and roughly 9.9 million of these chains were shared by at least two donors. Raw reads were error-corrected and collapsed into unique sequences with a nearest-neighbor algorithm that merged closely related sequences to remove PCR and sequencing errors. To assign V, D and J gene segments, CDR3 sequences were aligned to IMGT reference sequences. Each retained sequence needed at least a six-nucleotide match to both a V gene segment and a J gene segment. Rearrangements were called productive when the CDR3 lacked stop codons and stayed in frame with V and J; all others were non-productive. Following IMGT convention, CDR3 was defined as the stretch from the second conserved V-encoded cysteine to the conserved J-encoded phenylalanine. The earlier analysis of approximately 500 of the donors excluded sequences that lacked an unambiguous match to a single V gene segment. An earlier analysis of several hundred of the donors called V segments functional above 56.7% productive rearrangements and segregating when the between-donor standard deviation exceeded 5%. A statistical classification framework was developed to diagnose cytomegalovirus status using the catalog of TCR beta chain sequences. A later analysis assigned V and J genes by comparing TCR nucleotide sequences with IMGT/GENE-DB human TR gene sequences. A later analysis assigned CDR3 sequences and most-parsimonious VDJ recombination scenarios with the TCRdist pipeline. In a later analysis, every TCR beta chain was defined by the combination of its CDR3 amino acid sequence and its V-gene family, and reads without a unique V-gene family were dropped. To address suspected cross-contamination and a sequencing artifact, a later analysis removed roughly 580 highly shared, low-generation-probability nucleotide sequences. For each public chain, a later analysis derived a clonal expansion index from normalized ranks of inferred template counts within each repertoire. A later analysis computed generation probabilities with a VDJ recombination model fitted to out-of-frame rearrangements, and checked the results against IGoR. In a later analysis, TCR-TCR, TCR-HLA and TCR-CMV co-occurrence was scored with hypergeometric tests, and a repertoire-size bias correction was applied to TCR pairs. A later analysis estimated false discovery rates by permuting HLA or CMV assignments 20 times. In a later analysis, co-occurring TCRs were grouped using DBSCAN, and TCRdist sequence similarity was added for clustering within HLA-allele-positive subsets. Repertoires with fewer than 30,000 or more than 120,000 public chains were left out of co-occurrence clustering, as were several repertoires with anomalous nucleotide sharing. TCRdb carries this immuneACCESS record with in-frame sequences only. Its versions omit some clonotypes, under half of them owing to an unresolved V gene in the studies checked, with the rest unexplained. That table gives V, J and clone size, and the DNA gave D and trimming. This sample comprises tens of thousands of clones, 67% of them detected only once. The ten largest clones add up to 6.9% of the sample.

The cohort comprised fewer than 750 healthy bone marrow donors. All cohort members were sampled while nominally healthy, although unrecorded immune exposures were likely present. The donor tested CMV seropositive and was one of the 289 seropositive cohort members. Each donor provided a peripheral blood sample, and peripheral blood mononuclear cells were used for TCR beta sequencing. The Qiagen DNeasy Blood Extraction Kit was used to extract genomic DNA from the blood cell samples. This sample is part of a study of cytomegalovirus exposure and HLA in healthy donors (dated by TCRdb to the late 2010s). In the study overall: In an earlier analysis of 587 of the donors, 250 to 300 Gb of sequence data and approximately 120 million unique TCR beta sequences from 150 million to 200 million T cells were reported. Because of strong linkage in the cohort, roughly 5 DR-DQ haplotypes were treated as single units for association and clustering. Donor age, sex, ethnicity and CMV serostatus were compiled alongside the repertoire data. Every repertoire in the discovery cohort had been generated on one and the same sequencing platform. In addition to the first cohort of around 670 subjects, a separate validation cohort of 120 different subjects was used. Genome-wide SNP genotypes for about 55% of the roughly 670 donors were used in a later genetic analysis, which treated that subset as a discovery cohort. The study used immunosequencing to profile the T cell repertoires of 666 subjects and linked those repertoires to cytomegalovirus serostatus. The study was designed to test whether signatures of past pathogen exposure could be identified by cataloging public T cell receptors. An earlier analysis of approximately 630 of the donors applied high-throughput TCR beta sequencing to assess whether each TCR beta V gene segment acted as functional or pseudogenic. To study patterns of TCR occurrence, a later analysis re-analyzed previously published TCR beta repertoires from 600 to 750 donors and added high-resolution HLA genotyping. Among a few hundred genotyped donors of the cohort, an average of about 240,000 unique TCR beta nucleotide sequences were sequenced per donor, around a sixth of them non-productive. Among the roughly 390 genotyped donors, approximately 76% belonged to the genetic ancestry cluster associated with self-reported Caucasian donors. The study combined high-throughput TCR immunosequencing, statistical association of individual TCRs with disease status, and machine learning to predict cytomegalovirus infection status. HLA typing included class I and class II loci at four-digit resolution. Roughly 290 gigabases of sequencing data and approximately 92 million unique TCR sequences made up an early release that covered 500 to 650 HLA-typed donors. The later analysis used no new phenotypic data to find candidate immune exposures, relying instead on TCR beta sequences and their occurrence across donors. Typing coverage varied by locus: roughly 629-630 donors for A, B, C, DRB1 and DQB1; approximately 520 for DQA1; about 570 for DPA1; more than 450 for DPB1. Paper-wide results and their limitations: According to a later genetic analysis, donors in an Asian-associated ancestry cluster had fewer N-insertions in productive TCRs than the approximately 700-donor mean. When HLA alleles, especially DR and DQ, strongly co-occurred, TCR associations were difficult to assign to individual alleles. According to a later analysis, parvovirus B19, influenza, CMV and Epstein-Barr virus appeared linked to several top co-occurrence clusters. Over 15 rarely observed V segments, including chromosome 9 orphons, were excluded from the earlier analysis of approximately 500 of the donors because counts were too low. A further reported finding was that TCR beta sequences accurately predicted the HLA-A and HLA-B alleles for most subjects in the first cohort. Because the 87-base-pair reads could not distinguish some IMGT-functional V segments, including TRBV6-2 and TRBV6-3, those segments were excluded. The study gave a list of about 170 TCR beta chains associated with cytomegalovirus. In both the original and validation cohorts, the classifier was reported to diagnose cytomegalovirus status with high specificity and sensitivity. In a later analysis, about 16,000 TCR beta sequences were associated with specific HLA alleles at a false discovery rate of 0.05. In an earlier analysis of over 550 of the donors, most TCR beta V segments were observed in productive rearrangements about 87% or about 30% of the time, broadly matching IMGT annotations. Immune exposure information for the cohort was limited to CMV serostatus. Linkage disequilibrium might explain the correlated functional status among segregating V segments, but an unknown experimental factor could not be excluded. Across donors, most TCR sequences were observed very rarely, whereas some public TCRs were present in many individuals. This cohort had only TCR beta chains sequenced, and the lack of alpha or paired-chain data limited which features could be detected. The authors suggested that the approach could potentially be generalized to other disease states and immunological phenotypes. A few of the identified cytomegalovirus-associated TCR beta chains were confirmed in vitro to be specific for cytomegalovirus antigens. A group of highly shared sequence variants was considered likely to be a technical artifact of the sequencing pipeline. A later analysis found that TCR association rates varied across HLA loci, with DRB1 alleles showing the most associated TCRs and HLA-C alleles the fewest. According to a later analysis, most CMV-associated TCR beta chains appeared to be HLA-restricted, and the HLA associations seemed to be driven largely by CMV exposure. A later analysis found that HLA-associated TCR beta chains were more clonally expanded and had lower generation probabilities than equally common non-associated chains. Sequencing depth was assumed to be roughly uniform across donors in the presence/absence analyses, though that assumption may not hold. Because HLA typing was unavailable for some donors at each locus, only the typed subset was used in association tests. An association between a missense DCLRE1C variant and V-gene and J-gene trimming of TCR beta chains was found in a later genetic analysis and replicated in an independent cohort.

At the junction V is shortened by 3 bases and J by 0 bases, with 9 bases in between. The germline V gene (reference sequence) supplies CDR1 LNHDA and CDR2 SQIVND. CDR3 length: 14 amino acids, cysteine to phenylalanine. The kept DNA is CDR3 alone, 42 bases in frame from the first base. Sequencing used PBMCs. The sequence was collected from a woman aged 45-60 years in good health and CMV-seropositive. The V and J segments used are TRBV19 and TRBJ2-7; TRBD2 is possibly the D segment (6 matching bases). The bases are TGTGCCAGTAGTATGGGGGGAGGCTCCTACGAGCAGTACTTC. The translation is CASSMGGGSYEQYF.